Each of the 30 T cell receptor beta chains below was sequenced from the same sample in a study of chemoradiotherapy in HPV16-positive cancers. The assay was immunoSEQ multiplex PCR, and TCRdb's table has in-frame clones only and misses some. The sample consists of 10,000 to 14,000 clones, 80% to 95% of them appearing once. The source was blood, collected from a patient who underwent chemoradiotherapy. The receptors were gathered from a human donor with HPV-associated anogenital cancer.

The rearrangement uses TRBV27 and TRBJ2-5; possibly TRBD2 for D (6 bases). Deletions cut 1 base from V and 3 bases from J, with 12 bases between. The CDR3 loop spans 15 amino acids. CDR1 and CDR2 (germline): MNHEY, SMNVEV (reference sequence). The chain's CDR3 is CASSLLGSGEETQYF. As DNA, the CDR3 is TGTGCCAGCAGTTTATTAGGGTCGGGGGAAGAGACCCAGTACTTC.

The V call is TRBV6-5, the J call TRBJ2-7, with D perhaps matching TRBD2 (6 bases). Trimming took off 0 bases at V and 3 bases at J, with 12 bases between the two ends. The CDR3 sequence is 15 residues long. Germline CDR1 is MNHEY and CDR2 is SVGAGI. CDR3 sequence: CASSYSFQGGYEQYF. The DNA of the CDR3 is TGTGCCAGCAGTTACTCCTTCCAGGGAGGCTACGAGCAGTACTTC.

The gene calls are TRBV12-5 and TRBJ1-2, with 12 nucleotides matching TRBD1. CDR1 LGHNT and CDR2 FRNRAP come from the germline V gene. The length of the CDR3 is 17 residues. J gave up 8 bases and V 4 bases, and 14 bases lay outside the gene matches. The CDR3 is CASGSAGTGGAGGGYTF. The CDR3 DNA reads TGTGCTAGTGGTTCGGCCGGGACAGGGGGCGCGGGGGGCGGCTACACCTTC.

The chain recombines TRBV29-1 with TRBJ1-1, with 7 bases that match TRBD1. Losses at the gene ends were 6 bases for V and 4 bases for J; bases not matched to a gene: 8. CDR3 length: 13 amino acids. Germline CDR1 is SQVTM and CDR2 is ANQGSEA. CDR3 in amino acids: CSVAFQGGTEAFF. Written as DNA, the CDR3 is TGCAGCGTCGCGTTTCAGGGGGGCACTGAAGCTTTCTTT.

The rearrangement uses TRBV29-1 and TRBJ1-4, with unresolved D. Trimming removed 6 bases from V and 6 bases from J, with 8 bases in between. Germline V lookup: CDR1 SQVTM, CDR2 ANQGSEA. The CDR3 is 11 residues long. The DNA of the CDR3 is TGCAGCGTGAGGAACTATGAAAAACTGTTTTTT. As protein: CSVRNYEKLFF.

The CDR3: CASSYQGPQETQYF. The DNA of the CDR3 is TGTGCCAGCAGTTACCAGGGGCCACAAGAGACCCAGTACTTC. J is TRBJ2-5 and V is TRBV6-6; maybe TRBD1 (6 bases). V lost 2 bases and J lost 2, with 9 bases in between. The germline CDR1 and CDR2 sequences are MNHNY and SVGAGI (reference sequence). This CDR3 has 14 residues.

The chain links TRBV9 to TRBJ2-3, with D hard to call. The germline V gene has CDR1 SGDLS and CDR2 YYNGEE. The V and J ends lost 3 bases and 2 bases respectively, with 7 bases between them. The CDR3 covers 13 residues. CDR3 in DNA: TGTGCCAGCAGCGACCCAATCACAGATACGCAGTATTTT. Translated: CASSDPITDTQYF.

The chain links TRBV13 to TRBJ2-7; possible D gene TRBD1, 5 bases. V lost 5 bases, J lost 6 bases, and 14 bases lay in between. The CDR3 is made up of 13 amino acids. Germline CDR1 is PRHDT and CDR2 is FYEKMQ (reference sequence). The CDR3 bases are TGTGCCAGCAGCCACGACAGACTCTCCGAGCAGTACTTC. Protein product: CASSHDRLSEQYF. The whole variable domain, remainder taken from reference TRBV13 and TRBJ2-7, is AAGVIQSPRHLIKEKRETATLKCYPIPRHDTVYWYQQGPGQDPQFLISFYEKMQSDKGSIPDRFSAQQFSDYHSELNMSSLELGDSALYFCASSHDRLSEQYFGPGTRLTVT.

This clone was seen once. J is TRBJ1-1 and V is TRBV4-1; the D is unclear. This CDR3 is built from 14 residues. Looked up from germline, CDR1 is MGHRA and CDR2 is YSYEKL. V was cut by 0 bases and J by 0 bases, with 5 bases left in between. CDR3 sequence: CASSQDIMNTEAFF. The DNA for the CDR3 is TGCGCCAGCAGCCAAGATATAATGAACACTGAAGCTTTCTTT.

V is TRBV27 and J is TRBJ2-5; unclear D gene. CDR1 and CDR2 (germline): MNHEY, SMNVEV (reference sequence). Trimming removed 9 bases from V and 5 bases from J, with 19 bases in between. The CDR3 length is 14 residues. CDR3 in DNA: TGTGCCAGAATGGGTCAGGTATCCGCGGAGACCCAGTACTTC. Residues: CARMGQVSAETQYF.

In its sample, this clone was seen once. The chain's CDR3 is CAWSRPGTEAFF. CDR3 sequence (DNA): TGTGCCTGGAGTCGGCCCGGGACTGAAGCTTTCTTT. The V call is TRBV30, the J call TRBJ1-1; D not resolved. V was shortened by 2 bases and J by 5 bases, with 9 bases between the two germline ends. Germline CDR1 reads GTSNPN; CDR2 reads SVGIG (reference sequence). The CDR3 runs to 12 residues.

This clone was counted only a few times. CDR3: CSAEEGGYTF. In nucleotides, the CDR3 is TGCAGTGCTGAGGAGGGCGGCTACACCTTC. The rearrangement links TRBV20-1 to TRBJ1-2; D gene ambiguous. Between the trimmed V and J ends, which lost 5 bases and 8 bases, there was a span of 9 bases. The germline CDR1 and CDR2 sequences are DFQATT and SNEGSKA (reference sequence). The CDR3 runs 10 residues.

This clone was counted between two and nine times. This sequence joins TRBV7-9 and TRBJ1-1; D is possibly TRBD1 (5 bases). The germline CDR1 and CDR2 sequences are SEHNR and FQNEAQ (reference sequence). The CDR3 spans 18 residues. V dropped 5 bases and J dropped 2 bases, with 24 bases sitting between them. The CDR3 loop reads CASSPLRGGGTRNTEAFF. The CDR3 DNA is TGTGCCAGCAGCCCCCTGCGGGGGGGAGGAACACGAAACACTGAAGCTTTCTTT.

The J gene is TRBJ1-1, the V gene TRBV29-1, with a weak D call TRBD1 (6 bases). Deletions cut 8 bases from V and 8 bases from J, with 21 bases between. Germline CDR1 SQVTM, CDR2 ANQGSEA. The CDR3 has 13 amino acids. CDR3 DNA: TGCAGCATCTCCCCACTCTTGGGGGGCGAAGCTTTCTTT. This encodes CSISPLLGGEAFF.

This clone was observed a single time. This chain links TRBV7-9 with TRBJ2-5; D unclear. The CDR3 covers 11 residues. Germline V lookup: CDR1 SEHNR, CDR2 FQNEAQ (reference sequence). The germline V and J ends were trimmed by 5 bases and 5 bases, with 6 bases remaining between them. The DNA for the CDR3 is TGTGCCAGCAGCCAGAGGGAGACCCAGTACTTC. Amino acids: CASSQRETQYF.

The rearrangement joins TRBV18 to TRBJ2-2; 7 bases are shared with TRBD1. Trimming removed 2 bases from V and 2 bases from J; junction bases left unmatched: 2. The CDR3 runs 15 residues. Germline V gene sequence: CDR1 KGHSH, CDR2 LQKENI. The CDR3 here is CASSPDRVNTGELFF. In DNA, the CDR3 is TGTGCCAGCTCACCAGACAGGGTTAACACCGGGGAGCTGTTTTTT.

The CDR3 region is CASTGNSPLHF. The CDR3 nucleotides are TGTGCCAGCACAGGGAATTCACCCCTCCACTTT. The J gene is TRBJ1-6, the V gene TRBV2, with D possibly being TRBD1 (5 bases). Trimming stripped 7 bases from V and 7 bases from J, with 5 bases between. The CDR3 runs 11 residues. Germline values: CDR1 SNHLY, CDR2 FYNNEI.

This clone has a handful of counts. This chain connects TRBV6-5 to TRBJ1-5, with D possibly matching TRBD1 (5 bases). Per the germline V gene, CDR1 is MNHEY and CDR2 is SVGAGI. This CDR3 spans 15 amino acids. The germline V and J ends were trimmed by 6 bases and 9 bases, with 21 bases remaining between them. CDR3 in DNA: TGTGCCAGCAGCCACACACCGGACACCGGTGCGCCCCAGCATTTT. It specifies CASSHTPDTGAPQHF.

The chain links TRBV7-9 to TRBJ1-5, with D perhaps TRBD1 (5 bases). There are 17 residues in the CDR3. From germline, CDR1 is SEHNR and CDR2 FQNEAQ (reference sequence). Trimming cost V 5 bases and J 5 bases, with 22 bases left between them. For the CDR3, the DNA is TGTGCCAGCAGCCCCGAGACAGAATCCTCTACCTATCAGCCCCAGCATTTT. It is translated as CASSPETESSTYQPQHF.

This clone was picked up a small number of times. In DNA form, the CDR3 reads TGTGCCAGCAGTGAGAGGGGCCTAGGACCCCTCCACTTT. Translating gives CASSERGLGPLHF. V usage is TRBV6-4 and J usage is TRBJ1-6; tentative D call: TRBD1 (5 bases). The CDR3 covers 13 residues. Germline lookup yields CDR1 MRHNA and CDR2 SNTAGT. V gave up 3 bases and J gave up 12 bases, with 12 bases separating them.

The gene calls are TRBV11-2 and TRBJ2-3, with TRBD2 matching 7 bases. Germline lookup yields CDR1 SGHAT and CDR2 FQNNGV. Trimming took 3 bases from V and 5 from J; bases not matched to a gene: 14. The CDR3 loop spans 17 amino acids. CDR3 sequence reads: CASSFSPVPGGGDTQYF. CDR3 nucleotide sequence: TGTGCCAGCAGCTTCTCCCCAGTTCCGGGGGGTGGAGATACGCAGTATTTT.

The chain links TRBV11-2 to TRBJ2-7; D is undetermined. CDR3 length equals 14 residues. Germline V gene lookup returns CDR1 SGHAT and CDR2 FQNNGV. V was clipped by 0 bases and J by 1 base, with 7 bases between them. Here the CDR3 reads CASSLEYGSYEQYF. CDR3 in DNA: TGTGCCAGCAGCTTAGAATATGGGTCCTACGAGCAGTACTTC.

The CDR3 DNA reads as TGTGCCAGCAGTGAACTGACAGGTGGGTCCTACGAGCAGTACTTC. As protein: CASSELTGGSYEQYF. The J gene is TRBJ2-7, the V gene TRBV6-1, with D tentatively TRBD1 (6 bases). CDR3 length: 15 amino acids. CDR1 is MNHNS, CDR2 SASEGT, per germline. V lost 2 bases and J 1 base, leaving 12 bases between the germline ends.

The chain joins TRBV5-5 to TRBJ1-5; 7 positions agree with TRBD1. CDR3 length: 14 residues. Germline CDR1 is SGHKS and CDR2 is YYEKEE (reference sequence). With V trimmed by 1 base and J by 4 bases, 2 bases remained unmatched. The CDR3 here is CASSLQGGNQPQHF. The CDR3 nucleotides are TGTGCCAGCAGCTTGCAGGGGGGTAATCAGCCCCAGCATTTT.

The CDR3 protein is CASSGQHYEQYF. For the CDR3, the DNA is TGTGCCAGCTCCGGGCAGCACTACGAGCAGTACTTC. J is TRBJ2-7 and V is TRBV9; D not certain. The germline V gene has CDR1 SGDLS and CDR2 YYNGEE. This CDR3 spans 12 amino acids. Trimming left V 7 bases short and J 3 bases short, with 11 bases between.

The chain recombines TRBV7-3 with TRBJ2-7, with D hard to call. Trimming cost V 5 bases and J 3 bases, with 17 bases left between them. This CDR3 is built from 15 residues. Germline V lookup: CDR1 SGHTA, CDR2 FQGTGA. The CDR3: CASSPQASPSYEQYF. The DNA of the CDR3 is TGTGCCAGCAGCCCCCAGGCGTCACCGAGCTACGAGCAGTACTTC.

This chain uses TRBV7-3 with TRBJ2-3; 11 bases line up with TRBD2. V shed 1 base, J shed 3 bases, and the junction held 3 bases outside the gene matches. Germline V gives CDR1 SGHTA, CDR2 FQGTGA. The CDR3 is made up of 16 amino acids. The CDR3 sequence: CASSLISGGATDTQYF. The CDR3, as DNA: TGTGCCAGCAGCTTAATTAGCGGGGGGGCGACAGATACGCAGTATTTT.

The chain combines TRBV5-4 with TRBJ1-2; no clear D. The CDR3 runs to 15 residues. Trimming pared 3 bases from V and 4 bases from J, leaving 16 bases between. CDR1 and CDR2 (germline): SGHNT, YYREEE (reference sequence). The CDR3 DNA is TGTGCCAGCAGCTCCCTACGATGGACCAGCTATGGCTACACCTTC. It translates to CASSSLRWTSYGYTF.

The chain is built from TRBV19 and TRBJ1-5; no definite D call. Trimming pared 10 bases from V and 2 bases from J, leaving 15 bases between. CDR3 length: 14 residues. Germline-derived CDR1 and CDR2 are LNHDA and SQIVND (reference sequence). Here the CDR3 DNA reads TGTGCCACCGAGGATCTTTTTGGCAATCAGCCCCAGCATTTT. The encoded protein is CATEDLFGNQPQHF.

The V and J genes are TRBV7-3 and TRBJ2-1, with D perhaps TRBD1 (6 bases). CDR3 length: 13 residues. Germline loops: CDR1 SGHTA, CDR2 FQGTGA. Trimming removed 4 bases from V and 5 bases from J, with 9 bases in between. The CDR3 region is CASSSTGNNEQFF. CDR3 in DNA: TGTGCCAGCAGCTCCACAGGGAACAATGAGCAGTTCTTC.